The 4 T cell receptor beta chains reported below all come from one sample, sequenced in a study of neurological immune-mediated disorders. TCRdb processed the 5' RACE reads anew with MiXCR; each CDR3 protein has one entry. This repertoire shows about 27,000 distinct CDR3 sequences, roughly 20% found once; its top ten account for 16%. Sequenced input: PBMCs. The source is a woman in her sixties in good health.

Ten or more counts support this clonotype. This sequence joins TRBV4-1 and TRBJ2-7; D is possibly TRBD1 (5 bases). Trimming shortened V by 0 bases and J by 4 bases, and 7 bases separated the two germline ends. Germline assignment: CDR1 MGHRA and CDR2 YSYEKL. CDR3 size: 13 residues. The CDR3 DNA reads TGCGCCAGCAGCCAAGATGGGGCTTACGAGCAGTACTTC. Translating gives CASSQDGAYEQYF.

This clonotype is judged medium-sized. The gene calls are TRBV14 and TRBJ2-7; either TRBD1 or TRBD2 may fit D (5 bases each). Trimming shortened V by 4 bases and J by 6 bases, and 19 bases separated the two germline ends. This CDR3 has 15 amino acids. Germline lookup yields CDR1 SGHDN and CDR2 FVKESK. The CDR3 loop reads CASSRGIDSFFEQYF. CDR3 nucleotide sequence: TGTGCCAGCAGCCGAGGGATAGACAGTTTCTTCGAGCAGTACTTC. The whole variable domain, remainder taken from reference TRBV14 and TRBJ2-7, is EAGVTQFPSHSVIEKGQTVTLRCDPISGHDNLYWYRRVMGKEIKFLLHFVKESKQDESGMPNNRFLAERTGGTYSTLKVQPAELEDSGVYFCASSRGIDSFFEQYFGPGTRLTVT.

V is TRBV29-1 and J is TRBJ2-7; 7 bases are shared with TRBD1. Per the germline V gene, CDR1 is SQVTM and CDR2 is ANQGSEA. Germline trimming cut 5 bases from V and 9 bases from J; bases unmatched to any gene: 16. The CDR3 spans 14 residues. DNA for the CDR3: TGCAGCGTTCTCATCACAACAGGGGTAGGAAGGCAGTACTTC. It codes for CSVLITTGVGRQYF.

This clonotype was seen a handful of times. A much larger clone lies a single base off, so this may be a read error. DNA of the CDR3: TGCGCCAACAGCTTTACTTTAGCGGGAGGCTCGGGGGAGACCCAGTACTTC. It translates to CANSFTLAGGSGETQYF. The V gene is TRBV5-1, the J gene TRBJ2-5; 10 nucleotides match TRBD2. The CDR3 extends over 17 amino acids. The germline gives CDR1 SGHRS, CDR2 YFSETQ. The full variable domain, rest sourced from reference TRBV5-1 and TRBJ2-5, is KAGVTQTPRYLIKTRGQQVTLSCSPISGHRSVSWYQQTPGQGLQFLFEYFSETQRNKGNFPGRFSGRQFSNSRSEMNVSTLELGDSALYLCANSFTLAGGSGETQYFGPGTRLLVL.